This TCR beta chain appears in the sequencing data of a study of Tregs in tolerant kidney transplant recipients. Only in-frame clones appear in the TCRdb table, and some are missing; sequencing was by immunoSEQ multiplex PCR. The sample has over 50,000 clones; around 80% are singletons. Germline V gives CDR1 KGHSH, CDR2 LQKENI. The CDR3 runs to 14 residues. Trimming at V came to 5 bases and at J to 6 bases, leaving 6 bases not matched to a gene. The gene calls are TRBV18 and TRBJ1-5; TRBD1 matches 8 bases. This TCR was recovered from a human donor in good health. Sequencing was performed on CD4+ T cells from blood. The CDR3 region is CASSGQGGSQPQHF. CDR3 in DNA: TGTGCCAGCTCAGGACAGGGTGGGAGTCAGCCCCAGCATTTT.